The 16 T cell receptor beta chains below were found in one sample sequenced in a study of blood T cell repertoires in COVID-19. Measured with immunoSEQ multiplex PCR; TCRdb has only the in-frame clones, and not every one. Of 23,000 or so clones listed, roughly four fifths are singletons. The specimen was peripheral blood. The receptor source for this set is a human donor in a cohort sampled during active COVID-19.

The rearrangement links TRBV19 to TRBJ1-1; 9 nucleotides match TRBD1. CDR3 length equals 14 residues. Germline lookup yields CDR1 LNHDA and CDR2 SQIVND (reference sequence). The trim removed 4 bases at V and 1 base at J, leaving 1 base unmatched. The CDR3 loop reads CASSRQGGNTEAFF. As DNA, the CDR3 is TGTGCCAGTAGTAGACAGGGGGGGAACACTGAAGCTTTCTTT.

This CDR3 reads CASRAGRGLNEQFF. Written as DNA, the CDR3 is TGTGCCAGCCGGGCCGGCAGGGGGCTCAATGAGCAGTTCTTC. This sequence joins TRBV27 and TRBJ2-1, with 8 bases identical to TRBD1. Germline assignment: CDR1 MNHEY and CDR2 SMNVEV (reference sequence). J lost 6 bases, V lost 8 bases, and 9 bases had no gene match. The CDR3 has 14 residues.

The CDR3 region has the DNA TGTGCCAGCAATCAAGTAGGGGGCCAGGGGACCCAGTACTTC. Protein: CASNQVGGQGTQYF. The chain employs TRBV6-5 and TRBJ2-5; 7 positions match TRBD1. Germline V gene lookup returns CDR1 MNHEY and CDR2 SVGAGI. The CDR3 extends over 14 amino acids. V lost 7 bases to trimming and J lost 7 bases; unmatched junction nucleotides: 12.

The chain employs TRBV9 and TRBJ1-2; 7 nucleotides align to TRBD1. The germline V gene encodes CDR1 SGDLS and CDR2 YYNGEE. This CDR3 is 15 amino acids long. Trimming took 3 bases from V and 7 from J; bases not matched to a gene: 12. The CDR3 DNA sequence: TGTGCCAGCAGCGCACAGGGGACCGCTTGGGGTGGCTACACCTTC. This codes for CASSAQGTAWGGYTF. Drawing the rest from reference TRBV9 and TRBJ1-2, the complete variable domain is DSGVTQTPKHLITATGQRVTLRCSPRSGDLSVYWYQQSLDQGLQFLIQYYNGEERAKGNILERFSAQQFPDLHSELNLSSLELGDSALYFCASSAQGTAWGGYTFGSGTRLTVV.

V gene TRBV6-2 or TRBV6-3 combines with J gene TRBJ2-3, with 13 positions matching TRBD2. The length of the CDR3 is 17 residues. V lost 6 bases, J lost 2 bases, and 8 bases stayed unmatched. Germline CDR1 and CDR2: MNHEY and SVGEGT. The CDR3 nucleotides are TGTGCCAGCAGCTCCTTGACTAGCGGGGGGATCACAGATACGCAGTATTTT. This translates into CASSSLTSGGITDTQYF.

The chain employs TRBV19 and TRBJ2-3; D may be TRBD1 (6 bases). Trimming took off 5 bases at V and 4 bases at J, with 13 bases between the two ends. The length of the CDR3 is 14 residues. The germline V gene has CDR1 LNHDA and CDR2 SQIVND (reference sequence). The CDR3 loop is CASSDRRIPDTQYF. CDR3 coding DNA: TGTGCCAGTAGTGACAGGAGGATCCCAGATACGCAGTATTTT.

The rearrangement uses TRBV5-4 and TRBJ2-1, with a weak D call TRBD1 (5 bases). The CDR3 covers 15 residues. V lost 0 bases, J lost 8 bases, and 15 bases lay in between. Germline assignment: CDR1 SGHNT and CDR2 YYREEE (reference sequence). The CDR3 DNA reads TGTGCCAGCAGCTTGGGAGGCAGGGTAAAAGATGAGCAGTTCTTC. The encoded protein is CASSLGGRVKDEQFF.

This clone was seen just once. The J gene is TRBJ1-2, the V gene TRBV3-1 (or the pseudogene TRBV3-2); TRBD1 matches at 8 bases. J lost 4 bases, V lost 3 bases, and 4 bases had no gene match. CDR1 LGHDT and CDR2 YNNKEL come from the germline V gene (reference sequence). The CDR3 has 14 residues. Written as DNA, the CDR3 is TGTGCCAGCAGCCATACCGACAGGGGCTATGGCTACACCTTC. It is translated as CASSHTDRGYGYTF.

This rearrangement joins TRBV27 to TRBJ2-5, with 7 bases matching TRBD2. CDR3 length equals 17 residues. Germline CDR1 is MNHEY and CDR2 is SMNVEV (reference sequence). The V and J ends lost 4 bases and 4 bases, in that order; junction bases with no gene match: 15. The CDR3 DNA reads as TGTGCCAGCAGTTCCCCCCTCAAGCGGGGCCGGGGAGAGACCCAGTACTTC. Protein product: CASSSPLKRGRGETQYF.

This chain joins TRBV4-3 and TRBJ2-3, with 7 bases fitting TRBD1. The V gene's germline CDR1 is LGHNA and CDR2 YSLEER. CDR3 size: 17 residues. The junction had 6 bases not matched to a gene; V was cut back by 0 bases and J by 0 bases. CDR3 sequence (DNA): TGCGCCAGCAGCCAAGAACCTGACAGGGCCAGCACAGATACGCAGTATTTT. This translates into CASSQEPDRASTDTQYF.

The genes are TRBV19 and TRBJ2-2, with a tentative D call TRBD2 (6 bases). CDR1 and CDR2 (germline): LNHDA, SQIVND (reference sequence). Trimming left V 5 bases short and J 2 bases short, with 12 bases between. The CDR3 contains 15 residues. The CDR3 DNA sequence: TGTGCCAGTAGTTTCGGGACTTCTAACACCGGGGAGCTGTTTTTT. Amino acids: CASSFGTSNTGELFF.

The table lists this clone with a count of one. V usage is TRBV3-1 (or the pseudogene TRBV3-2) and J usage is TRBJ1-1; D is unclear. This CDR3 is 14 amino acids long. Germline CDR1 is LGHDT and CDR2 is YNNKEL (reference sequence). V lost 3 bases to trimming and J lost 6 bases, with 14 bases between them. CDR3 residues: CASSHPEGRAEAFF. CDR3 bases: TGTGCCAGCAGCCACCCGGAAGGGAGGGCTGAAGCTTTCTTT.

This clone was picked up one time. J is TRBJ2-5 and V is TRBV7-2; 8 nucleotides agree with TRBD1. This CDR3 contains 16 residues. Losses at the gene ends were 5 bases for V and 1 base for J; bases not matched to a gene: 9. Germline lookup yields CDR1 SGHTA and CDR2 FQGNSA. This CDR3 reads CASSDRTGTSQETQYF. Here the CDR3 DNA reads TGTGCCAGCAGCGACCGGACAGGGACCTCCCAAGAGACCCAGTACTTC.

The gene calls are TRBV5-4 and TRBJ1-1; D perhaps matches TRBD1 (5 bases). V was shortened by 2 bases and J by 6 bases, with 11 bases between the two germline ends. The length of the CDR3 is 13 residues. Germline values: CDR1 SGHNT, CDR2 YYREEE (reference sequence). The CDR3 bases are TGTGCCAGCAGCTTTTCGGGGGTGGCTGAAGCTTTCTTT. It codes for CASSFSGVAEAFF. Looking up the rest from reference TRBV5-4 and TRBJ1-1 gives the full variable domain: ETGVTQSPTHLIKTRGQQVTLRCSSQSGHNTVSWYQQALGQGPQFIFQYYREEENGRGNFPPRFSGLQFPNYSSELNVNALELDDSALYLCASSFSGVAEAFFGQGTRLTVV.

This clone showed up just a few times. The CDR3 sequence: CASSLGDSYEAYGYTF. The CDR3 DNA reads as TGCGCCAGCAGCTTGGGAGACAGCTACGAGGCCTATGGCTACACCTTC. The chain uses TRBV5-1 and TRBJ1-2, with a weak D call TRBD1 (5 bases). Trimming took off 0 bases at V and 4 bases at J, with 16 bases between the two ends. Germline lookup yields CDR1 SGHRS and CDR2 YFSETQ. CDR3 size: 16 residues.

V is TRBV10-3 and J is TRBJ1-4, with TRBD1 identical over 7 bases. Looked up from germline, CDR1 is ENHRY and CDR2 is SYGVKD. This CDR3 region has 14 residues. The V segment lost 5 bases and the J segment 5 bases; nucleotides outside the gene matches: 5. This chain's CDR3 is CAISSGTDNEKLFF. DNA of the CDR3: TGTGCCATCAGTTCCGGGACAGACAATGAAAAACTGTTTTTT.